This record covers a single TCR beta chain. The sort gate was single viable CD3+CD4+CD8-CD45RO+ cells for memory CD4+ T cells. The data were taken from a study of memory CD4+ T cells and cytomegalovirus serostatus. Sequenced by immunoSEQ multiplex PCR; TCRdb stores in-frame clones only, minus some. The repertoire holds tens of thousands of clones, approximately 71% seen once, with 1% in the top ten. The germline V gene encodes CDR1 LNHDA and CDR2 SQIVND (reference sequence). V was pared by 1 base and J by 0 bases, with 16 bases between. The CDR3 has 18 residues. The sequence derives from an adult in good health and CMV-seronegative. Material for sequencing was memory CD4+ T cells from blood. V usage is TRBV19 and J usage is TRBJ2-1; D is possibly TRBD2 (5 bases). The CDR3 is CASSIGVGRTPSYNEQFF. CDR3 in DNA: TGTGCCAGTAGTATAGGGGTAGGCAGGACTCCCTCCTACAATGAGCAGTTCTTC. Complete variable domain (other parts from reference TRBV19 and TRBJ2-1): DGGITQSPKYLFRKEGQNVTLSCEQNLNHDAMYWYRQDPGQGLRLIYYSQIVNDFQKGDIAEGYSVSREKKESFPLTVTSAQKNPTAFYLCASSIGVGRTPSYNEQFFGPGTRLTVL.